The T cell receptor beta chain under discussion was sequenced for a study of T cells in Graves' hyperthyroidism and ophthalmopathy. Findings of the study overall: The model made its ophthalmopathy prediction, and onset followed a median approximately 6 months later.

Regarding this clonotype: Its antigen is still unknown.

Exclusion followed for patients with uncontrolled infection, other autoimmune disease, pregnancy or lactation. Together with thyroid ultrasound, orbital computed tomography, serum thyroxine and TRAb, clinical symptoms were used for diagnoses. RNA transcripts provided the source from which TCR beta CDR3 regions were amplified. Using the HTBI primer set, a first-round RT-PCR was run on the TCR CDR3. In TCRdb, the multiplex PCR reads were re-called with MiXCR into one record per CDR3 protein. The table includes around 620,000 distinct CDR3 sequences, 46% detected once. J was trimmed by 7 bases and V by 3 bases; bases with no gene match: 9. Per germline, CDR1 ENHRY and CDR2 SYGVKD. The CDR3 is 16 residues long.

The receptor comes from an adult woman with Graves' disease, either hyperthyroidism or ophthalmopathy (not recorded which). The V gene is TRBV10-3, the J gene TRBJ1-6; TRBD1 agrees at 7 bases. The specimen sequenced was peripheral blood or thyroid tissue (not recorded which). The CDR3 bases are TGTGCCATCAGTGAAACGGGGGGACAGCCGAATTCACCCCTCCACTTT. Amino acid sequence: CAISETGGQPNSPLHF.